The next 14 T cell receptor beta chains were all read from a single sample in a study of cytomegalovirus exposure and HLA in healthy donors (dated by TCRdb to between 2016 and 2019). Library creation used the immunoSEQ multiplex PCR assay. For the multiplex PCR, a mixture combining 60 forward primers for TCR Vbeta segments and 13 reverse primers for TCR Jbeta segments was used. TCRdb re-hosts the immuneACCESS table, in-frame sequences only. Its copies lack some clones; in the studies checked, an unresolved V gene accounts for under half of them, and the cause for the rest is not known. Recorded for this sample are 140,000 to 150,000 clones; more than 8% of them occurred a single time. Of the sample, less than 2% is held by the ten largest clones. Sequencing input: PBMCs. The receptor set was obtained from a man between 45 and 60 years old in good health and CMV-seronegative.

This clone came up a few times. V and J are TRBV19 and TRBJ2-1, with a tentative D call TRBD1 (6 bases). The CDR3 totals 15 residues. Germline V gene lookup returns CDR1 LNHDA and CDR2 SQIVND (reference sequence). The V gene lost 3 bases and the J gene lost 6 bases, with 15 bases spanning the gap. CDR3 coding DNA: TGTGCCAGTAGTATCTGGCCAGGGGACCTCAATGAGCAGTTCTTC. Translation: CASSIWPGDLNEQFF.

The DNA for the CDR3 is TGTGCCAGTAGTATAGATCATCCGGGGAGCGAGCAGTACTTC. It codes for CASSIDHPGSEQYF. The chain recombines TRBV19 with TRBJ2-7, with a possible D match to TRBD2 (5 bases). Trimming cost V 0 bases and J 6 bases, with 12 bases left between them. Germline V gene lookup returns CDR1 LNHDA and CDR2 SQIVND (reference sequence). The CDR3 runs 14 residues.

This clone was counted between two and nine times. The J gene is TRBJ1-4, the V gene TRBV5-1; TRBD1 matches at 12 bases. The V gene end was trimmed by 2 bases and the J gene end by 6 bases; junction bases not matched to a gene: 5. From germline, CDR1 is SGHRS and CDR2 YFSETQ. CDR3 length equals 16 residues. CDR3 sequence reads: CASSFGDRGQYEKLFF. The CDR3 bases are TGCGCCAGCAGCTTTGGGGACAGGGGGCAGTATGAAAAACTGTTTTTT.

The chain is built from TRBV15 and TRBJ2-7; D possibly corresponds to TRBD2 (5 bases). This CDR3 region has 16 residues. Trimming stripped 1 base from V and 5 bases from J, with 18 bases between. Germline V gene lookup returns CDR1 LNHNV and CDR2 YYDKDF (reference sequence). The DNA of the CDR3 is TGTGCCACCAGCAGAGGTGGGAGCAACTACGGAGACGAGCAGTACTTC. Its protein is CATSRGGSNYGDEQYF.

J is TRBJ2-6 and V is TRBV15, with D hard to call. CDR1 is LNHNV and CDR2 is YYDKDF in the germline V gene (reference sequence). Deletions cut 1 base from V and 0 bases from J, with 16 bases between. The CDR3 loop spans 19 amino acids. In nucleotides, the CDR3 is TGTGCCACCAGCAGAGGGCCCTGGGCAGGTACCTCTGGGGCCAACGTCCTGACTTTC. This sequence encodes CATSRGPWAGTSGANVLTF.

This clone was picked up a small number of times. The V call is TRBV5-6, the J call TRBJ2-5, with D tentatively TRBD2 (6 bases). This CDR3 region has 15 residues. The V end was cut by 4 bases, the J end by 7 bases, with 20 bases between. Germline CDR1 and CDR2: SGHDT and YYEEEE. The CDR3 DNA reads TGTGCCAGCAGCCCCCGGAGGGGTCGAGGAGGGACCCAGTACTTC. This codes for CASSPRRGRGGTQYF.

This clone occurred a few times. The chain combines TRBV25-1 with TRBJ2-2, with 7 bases that match TRBD1. From germline, CDR1 is MGHDK and CDR2 SYGVNS. The CDR3 is 17 residues long. Trimming at V came to 2 bases and at J to 0 bases, leaving 6 bases not matched to a gene. The CDR3 coding sequence is TGTGCCAGCAGTGAACCGCCGGGGACAGCGAACACCGGGGAGCTGTTTTTT. Translated, it gives CASSEPPGTANTGELFF.

This clone has just a few counts. The DNA for the CDR3 is TGTGCCATCGCTGTGGCGGGGGTCTCGAGCTCCTACAATGAGCAGTTCTTC. Translation: CAIAVAGVSSSYNEQFF. This chain uses TRBV10-3 with TRBJ2-1; TRBD2 matches 7 bases. V dropped 8 bases and J dropped 0; count of bases not matched to a gene: 13. The germline CDR1 and CDR2 sequences are ENHRY and SYGVKD. The CDR3 has 17 amino acids.

In this sample, this clone turned up a few times. This sequence joins TRBV2 and TRBJ2-7; tentative D call: TRBD1 (5 bases). The CDR3 has 15 residues. Germline lookup yields CDR1 SNHLY and CDR2 FYNNEI. The V end was cut by 1 base, the J end by 3 bases, with 13 bases between. CDR3 residues: CASSEEQVQGYEQYF. For the CDR3, the DNA is TGTGCCAGCAGTGAAGAACAGGTCCAGGGCTACGAGCAGTACTTC.

The gene calls are TRBV19 and TRBJ2-5; D perhaps matches TRBD1 (5 bases). The CDR3 spans 14 residues. Trimming took 3 bases from V and 7 from J, leaving 15 bases between them. Germline-derived CDR1 and CDR2 are LNHDA and SQIVND (reference sequence). CDR3 in amino acids: CASSIGTPRGTQYF. Written as DNA, the CDR3 is TGTGCCAGTAGTATTGGTACTCCTAGGGGGACCCAGTACTTC.

This clone was found a few times. This chain links TRBV10-3 with TRBJ2-1; D gene ambiguous. The CDR3 contains 11 residues. Trimming stripped 8 bases from V and 6 bases from J, with 8 bases between. CDR1 and CDR2 (germline): ENHRY, SYGVKD. The CDR3 here is CAIGPFNEQFF. In nucleotides, the CDR3 is TGTGCCATCGGCCCGTTCAATGAGCAGTTCTTC.

This clone was found a few times. The chain is built from TRBV21-1 and TRBJ2-7; the table names TRBD1, a call not compared with the DNA. TRBV21-1 is a pseudogene locus. The CDR3 length is 13 residues. CDR3 region: CARRSWLPYEQYF. CDR3 bases: TGTGCCAGACGCTCGTGGCTTCCCTACGAGCAGTACTTC.

The chain employs TRBV18 and TRBJ2-7, with a weak D call TRBD1 (6 bases). The CDR3 is 14 amino acids. Germline V gives CDR1 KGHSH, CDR2 LQKENI. The V end was cut by 3 bases, the J end by 1 base, with 10 bases between. The CDR3 DNA sequence: TGTGCCAGCTCACCGATACAGGGTTCCTACGAGCAGTACTTC. It translates to CASSPIQGSYEQYF.

This clone was detected only a few times. This sequence joins TRBV7-3 and TRBJ1-1, with 8 bases aligning to TRBD1. CDR3 length: 16 residues. Trimming at V came to 5 bases and at J to 1 base, leaving 9 bases not matched to a gene. Looked up from germline, CDR1 is SGHTA and CDR2 is FQGTGA. Here the CDR3 DNA reads TGTGCCAGCAGCCCCGGACAGGGAAGGTCGAACACTGAAGCTTTCTTT. This gives the protein CASSPGQGRSNTEAFF.